One and the same sample provided the 10 T cell receptor beta chains below, sequenced in a study of cytomegalovirus exposure and HLA in healthy donors. Primers for the PCR totalled 60 Vbeta and 13 Jbeta. The repertoire was sequenced with immunoSEQ multiplex PCR; TCRdb's copy has only in-frame clones and lacks some. The sample gives around 68,000 clones, 68% of which show up once; approximately 11% is in the top ten. The sequenced sample consisted of PBMCs. These receptors were obtained from a woman aged 30 to 39 in good health and CMV-seronegative.

The rearrangement joins TRBV7-9 to TRBJ1-5; perhaps TRBD1 as D (5 bases). Germline-derived CDR1 and CDR2 are SEHNR and FQNEAQ (reference sequence). This CDR3 region has 14 residues. The V end was cut by 1 base, the J end by 4 bases, with 8 bases between. In DNA form, the CDR3 reads TGTGCCAGCAGCTTAGGGACACAGAATCAGCCCCAGCATTTT. This translates into CASSLGTQNQPQHF.

With respect to this clone: One end of the junction is discordant with germline, which a read error may explain. The CDR3 loop is CAIKGTGGFLDGSTIYF. The CDR3 coding sequence is TGTGCCATCAAAGGGACAGGGGGCTTTCTTGATGGAAGCACCATATATTTT. This rearrangement joins TRBV10-3 to TRBJ1-3; 12 bases fit TRBD1. Germline values: CDR1 ENHRY, CDR2 SYGVKD. The CDR3 is made up of 17 amino acids.

In its sample, this clone was seen a few times. The CDR3 bases are TGTGCCAGCAGCCAAGATGCAGGTGGGGCGGGGGGATCGGAGACCCAGTACTTC. It translates to CASSQDAGGAGGSETQYF. The chain couples TRBV4-2 to TRBJ2-5; 8 bases line up with TRBD2. The germline gives CDR1 LGHNA, CDR2 YNFKEQ. Trimming cost V 0 bases and J 5 bases; bases outside gene matches: 14. The CDR3 covers 18 residues.

This clone was seen only once. The chain recombines TRBV4-1 with TRBJ1-6; the match to TRBD1 covers 7 bases. This CDR3 spans 16 amino acids. The V gene end was trimmed by 4 bases and the J gene end by 6 bases; junction bases not matched to a gene: 9. Looked up from germline, CDR1 is MGHRA and CDR2 is YSYEKL. The CDR3 reads CASSPLGQATNSPLHF. As DNA, the CDR3 is TGCGCCAGCAGCCCCCTAGGACAGGCTACTAATTCACCCCTCCACTTT.

The chain is built from TRBV7-3 and TRBJ2-1; 8 bases fit TRBD1. Looked up from germline, CDR1 is SGHTA and CDR2 is FQGTGA. CDR3 length equals 17 residues. Trimming took 0 bases from V and 6 from J; bases not matched to a gene: 10. The CDR3 is CASSLTDDRGPFNEQFF. The CDR3, as DNA: TGTGCCAGCAGCTTAACGGACGACAGGGGTCCATTCAATGAGCAGTTCTTC.

The chain recombines TRBV28 with TRBJ2-3; D may be TRBD1 (5 bases). The V gene lost 2 bases and the J gene lost 3 bases, with 18 bases spanning the gap. This CDR3 is 17 amino acids long. Per germline, CDR1 MDHEN and CDR2 SYDVKM. The CDR3 sequence is CASSLKGRAGKTDTQYF. The CDR3 nucleotides are TGTGCCAGCAGTTTAAAAGGAAGGGCAGGGAAAACAGATACGCAGTATTTT.

This clone has more than one count but fewer than ten. The rearrangement joins TRBV6-5 to TRBJ2-2; D is unresolved. CDR1 and CDR2 (germline): MNHEY, SVGAGI. The V gene lost 0 bases and the J gene lost 5 bases, with 4 bases spanning the gap. The CDR3 runs to 13 residues. CDR3 bases: TGTGCCAGCAGTTACTCCTTTACCGGGGAGCTGTTTTTT. Protein product: CASSYSFTGELFF.

V and J are TRBV6-5 and TRBJ1-5; D possibly corresponds to TRBD1 (5 bases). The CDR3 spans 14 residues. The germline V gene has CDR1 MNHEY and CDR2 SVGAGI. V lost 2 bases to trimming and J lost 1 base, with 6 bases between them. The CDR3 region is CASSYKGSNQPQHF. In DNA form, the CDR3 reads TGTGCCAGCAGTTACAAGGGGAGCAATCAGCCCCAGCATTTT.

The chain carries TRBV12-5 and TRBJ2-1, with 13 nucleotides matching TRBD2. CDR3 length: 15 amino acids. V gave up 4 bases and J gave up 9 bases; unmatched junction bases: 6. The germline V gene has CDR1 LGHNT and CDR2 FRNRAP. The CDR3 sequence: CASGSGLAGSGEQFF. The CDR3 DNA reads TGTGCTAGTGGTTCGGGACTAGCGGGGTCGGGTGAGCAGTTCTTC.

V usage is TRBV27 and J usage is TRBJ1-1; TRBD1 aligns across 7 bases. The CDR3 is made up of 14 amino acids. Per the germline V gene, CDR1 is MNHEY and CDR2 is SMNVEV (reference sequence). The ends lost 5 bases at V and 1 base at J; junction bases unmatched: 4. CDR3 amino acids: CASSARQGNTEAFF. For the CDR3, the DNA is TGTGCCAGCAGTGCGCGACAGGGGAACACTGAAGCTTTCTTT.